Below are 8 T cell receptor beta chains sequenced from a single sample in a study of shared T cell receptors in the human thymus (dated by TCRdb to about 2021). The library was obtained by the immunoSEQ multiplex PCR assay. Entries here come from immuneACCESS through TCRdb and include only in-frame sequences with V and J called. Some clones fail to appear in such tables; in the studies checked, an unresolved V gene covers under half of the shortfall, and the cause of the remainder is unknown. The sample has 700,000 to 750,000 clones on record, roughly 88% of them singletons. The leading ten clones occupy roughly 0.01% of the sample. The same sample was also used in a study of human thymus T cells.

What was sequenced was thymocytes. These TCRs come from a girl in the first two years of life with a congenital heart defect. Donor details come from another sample of the same person, matched by shared clones.

The chain employs TRBV29-1 and TRBJ1-2, with 7 positions matching TRBD1. Germline V lookup: CDR1 SQVTM, CDR2 ANQGSEA. This CDR3 contains 15 residues. The trim removed 2 bases at V and 4 bases at J, leaving 10 bases unmatched. CDR3 coding DNA: TGCAGCGTTGAATTAGCCGACAGGGTAGTCTATGGCTACACCTTC. As protein: CSVELADRVVYGYTF.

This clone appeared once. The chain employs TRBV11-2 and TRBJ2-1; 11 bases are a match to TRBD1. V lost 4 bases, J lost 7 bases, and 12 bases stayed unmatched. The CDR3 runs to 17 residues. Germline loops: CDR1 SGHAT, CDR2 FQNNGV. CDR3 in DNA: TGTGCCAGCAGCTCCCTTACCGGGACAGGGGGTTCAAATGAGCAGTTCTTC. Translating it yields CASSSLTGTGGSNEQFF. Full variable domain (missing parts from reference TRBV11-2 and TRBJ2-1): EAGVAQSPRYKIIEKRQSVAFWCNPISGHATLYWYQQILGQGPKLLIQFQNNGVVDDSQLPKDRFSAERLKGVDSTLKIQPAKLEDSAVYLCASSSLTGTGGSNEQFFGPGTRLTVL.

The chain recombines TRBV11-2 with TRBJ1-6, with 7 positions matching TRBD1. With 5 bases clipped from V and 7 bases from J, the junction kept 5 bases outside the gene matches. CDR1 and CDR2 from the germline V gene are SGHAT and FQNNGV. The CDR3 runs 14 residues. CDR3 sequence reads: CASSPTGPNSPLHF. The DNA of the CDR3 is TGTGCCAGCAGCCCGACAGGGCCGAATTCACCCCTCCACTTT.

The chain couples TRBV19 to TRBJ2-7, with 10 nucleotides matching TRBD1. Germline CDR1 and CDR2: LNHDA and SQIVND (reference sequence). CDR3 length: 14 amino acids. The trim removed 5 bases at V and 6 bases at J, leaving 7 bases unmatched. CDR3 bases: TGTGCCAGTAGTCGGGGACAGGGGATGAGCGAGCAGTACTTC. As protein: CASSRGQGMSEQYF.

With regard to this clone: This sample also contains other DNA sequences that code for the same CDR3. The genes are TRBV25-1 and TRBJ1-1; D uncertain. The CDR3 runs to 13 residues. V gave up 9 bases and J gave up 1 base, with 12 bases separating them. In germline, CDR1 is MGHDK, CDR2 SYGVNS. This chain's CDR3 is CASTQDSNTEAFF. In DNA form, the CDR3 reads TGTGCCAGTACTCAGGATTCGAACACTGAAGCTTTCTTT. Full variable domain (missing parts from reference TRBV25-1 and TRBJ1-1): EADIYQTPRYLVIGTGKKITLECSQTMGHDKMYWYQQDPGMELHLIHYSYGVNSTEKGDLSSESTVSRIRTEHFPLTLESARPSHTSQYLCASTQDSNTEAFFGQGTRLTVV.

The chain couples TRBV19 to TRBJ2-1; TRBD2 matches 10 bases. J gave up 7 bases and V 3 bases, and 15 bases lay outside the gene matches. This CDR3 spans 18 amino acids. Germline CDR1 reads LNHDA; CDR2 reads SQIVND (reference sequence). The CDR3 is CASSIPLKRGGSGNEQFF. The CDR3 DNA is TGTGCCAGTAGTATTCCCCTCAAGCGGGGGGGTTCGGGGAATGAGCAGTTCTTC.

This chain uses TRBV19 with TRBJ2-7; TRBD1 agrees at 9 bases. V lost 5 bases and J lost 5; bases outside the gene matches: 4. This CDR3 comprises 13 residues. The germline gives CDR1 LNHDA, CDR2 SQIVND (reference sequence). CDR3 residues: CASSGQGMNEQYF. The CDR3 DNA reads as TGTGCCAGTAGTGGACAGGGGATGAACGAGCAGTACTTC.

The J gene is TRBJ2-2, the V gene TRBV5-1; D uncertain. This CDR3 has 13 amino acids. The V and J ends lost 2 bases and 7 bases respectively, with 9 bases between them. Germline CDR1 reads SGHRS; CDR2 reads YFSETQ. CDR3 protein: CASSLSGVGELFF. The CDR3 DNA follows: TGCGCCAGCAGCTTATCCGGTGTCGGGGAGCTGTTTTTT. Full variable domain (rest looked up from reference TRBV5-1 and TRBJ2-2): KAGVTQTPRYLIKTRGQQVTLSCSPISGHRSVSWYQQTPGQGLQFLFEYFSETQRNKGNFPGRFSGRQFSNSRSEMNVSTLELGDSALYLCASSLSGVGELFFGEGSRLTVL.